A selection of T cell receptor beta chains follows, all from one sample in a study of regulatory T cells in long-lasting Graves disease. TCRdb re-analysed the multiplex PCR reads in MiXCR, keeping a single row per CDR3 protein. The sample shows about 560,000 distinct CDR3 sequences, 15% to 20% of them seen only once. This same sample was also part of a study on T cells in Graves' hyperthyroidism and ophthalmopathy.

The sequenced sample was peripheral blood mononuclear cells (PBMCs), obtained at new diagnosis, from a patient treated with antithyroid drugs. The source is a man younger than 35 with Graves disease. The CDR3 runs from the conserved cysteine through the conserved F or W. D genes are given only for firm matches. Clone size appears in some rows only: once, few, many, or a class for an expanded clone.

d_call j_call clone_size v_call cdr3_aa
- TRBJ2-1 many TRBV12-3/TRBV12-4 CASSLLGQNNEQFF
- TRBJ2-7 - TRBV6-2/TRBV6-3 CASSFQEFEQYF
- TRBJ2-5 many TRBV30 CAWSVKVSETQYF
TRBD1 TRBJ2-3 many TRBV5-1 CASSETGIVGLDTQYF
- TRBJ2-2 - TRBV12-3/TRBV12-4 CASRPGVGELVF
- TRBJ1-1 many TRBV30 CAWMGNMNTEAFF
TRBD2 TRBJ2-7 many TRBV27 CASSQSRTSGSHEQYF
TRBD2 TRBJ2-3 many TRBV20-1 CSAGTSGYTSTDTQYF
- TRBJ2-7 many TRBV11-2 CASSFLQGYEQYF
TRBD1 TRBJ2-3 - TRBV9 CASHPEGTVFTDTQYF
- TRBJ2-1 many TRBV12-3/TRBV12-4 CASSFRQPNIDEQFF
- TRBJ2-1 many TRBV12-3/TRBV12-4 CASTRDSLGQFF
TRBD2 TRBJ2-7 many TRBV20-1 CSAGPGLAGISDEQYF
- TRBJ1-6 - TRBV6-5 CASSYANSPLHF
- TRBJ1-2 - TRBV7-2 CASSLEEGRGYGYTF
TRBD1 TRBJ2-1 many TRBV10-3 CAIQGVQNSYNEQFF
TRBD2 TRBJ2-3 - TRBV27 CASRPTFSGRSLRADTQYF
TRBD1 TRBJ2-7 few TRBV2 CASSPTGGDPNYEQYF
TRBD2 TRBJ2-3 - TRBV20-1 CSARLRSGSLSDTQYF
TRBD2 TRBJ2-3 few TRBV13 CASSQDPASGGNTDTQYF
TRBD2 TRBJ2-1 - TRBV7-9 CASSRSGTSGIGEQFF
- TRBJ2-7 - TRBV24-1 CATSEAGTLYEQYF
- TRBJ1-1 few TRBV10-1 CASSEGELGTEAFF
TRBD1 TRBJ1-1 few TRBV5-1 CASSPTGYRNTEAFF
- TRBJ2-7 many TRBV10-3 CAIRGGEGSYEQYF
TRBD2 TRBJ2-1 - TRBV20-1 CSAKSWTSGSSYNEQFF
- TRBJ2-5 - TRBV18 CASSPGEAQYF
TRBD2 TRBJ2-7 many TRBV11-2 CASSHGLAGAQRSYEQYF
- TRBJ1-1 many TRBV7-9 CASILDSEAFF
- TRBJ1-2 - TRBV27 CASSLGGTGYTF
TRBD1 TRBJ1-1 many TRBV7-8 CASSVQGAANTEAFF
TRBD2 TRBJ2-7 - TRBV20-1 CSAQGLEESSYEQYF
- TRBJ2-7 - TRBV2 CASRSLRARSEQYF
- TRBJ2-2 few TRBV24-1 CATSQRNGELFF
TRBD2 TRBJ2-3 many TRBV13 CASSSRTSGAYSTDTQYF
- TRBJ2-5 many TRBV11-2 CASSYPGGLGETQYF
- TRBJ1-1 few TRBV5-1 CASSPGTAIFAFF
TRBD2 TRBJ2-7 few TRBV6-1 CASRGGSSGRYEQYF
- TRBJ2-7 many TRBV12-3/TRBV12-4 CASSRTLWAEQYF
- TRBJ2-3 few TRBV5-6 CASSLRQGAPDTQYF
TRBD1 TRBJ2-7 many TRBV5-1 CASSSGDRGFPEEQYF
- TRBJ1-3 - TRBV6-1 CASSARGGTWNTIYF
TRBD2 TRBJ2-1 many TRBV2 CASSETSGRDYNEQFF
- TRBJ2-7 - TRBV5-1 CASGEGGNYEQYF
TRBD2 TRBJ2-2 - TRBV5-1 CASTRTSGSRDTGELFF
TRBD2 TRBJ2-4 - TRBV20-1 CSARIRVAGVNIQYF
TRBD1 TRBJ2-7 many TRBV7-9 CASSDRGNYEQYF
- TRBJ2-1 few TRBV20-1 CSARPWDRNNEQFF
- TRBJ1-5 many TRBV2 CASRRRGYQPQHF
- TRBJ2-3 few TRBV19 CASSIFPDTQYF
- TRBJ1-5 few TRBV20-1 CSARVRGTYYSNQPQHF
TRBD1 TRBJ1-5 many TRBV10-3 CAITGQENQPQHF
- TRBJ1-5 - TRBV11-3 CASSKTRAKQPQHF
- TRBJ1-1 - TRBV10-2 CASSEGGWGTEAFF
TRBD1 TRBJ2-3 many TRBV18 CASSQGAADTQYF
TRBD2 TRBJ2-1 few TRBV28 CASRGLAGGRTYEQFF